Given below is one T cell receptor (beta chain) in context. Its antigen is currently not known. Base-call qualities are not available, and no considerably larger clone is one nucleotide away. This sample is drawn from a study of blood T cell repertoires in COVID-19 (dated by TCRdb to about 2020). With respect to the entire study: Samples covering the acute and convalescent phases of COVID-19 were provided by collaborators in the United States, Italy and Spain. The prospective study material was composed of cDNA or gDNA derived from T cells, B-cell-depleted T cells, or PBMCs. Subjects who had been exposed to COVID-19, were actively infected with it, or had recovered from it provided the deeply sampled blood TCRbeta repertoires that made up the dataset. The repertoires were released in a freely available public database intended as a resource for research on the immune response to SARS-CoV-2. Samples were obtained from the ongoing ImmuneRACE study (first 160 participants) and from about 1,300 subjects provided by 6 global collaborators. Nearly every sample came with metadata listing a de-identified subject ID, COVID-19 status, age in years and sex. Where available, HLA class I and class II types were obtained from metadata supplied by the sample provider rather than from assay-based typing.

Per the germline V gene, SGHRS is the CDR1 and YFSETQ is the CDR2. Inclusive of the bounding cysteine and phenylalanine, the CDR3 is 11 residues long. Only the CDR3 DNA stays, 33 bases, in frame from base 1. A distance of 4 bases separates the germline ends of V and J, which lose 4 bases and 2 bases respectively. What the research found in general, with its limitations: The amount of clinical and demographic metadata varied by source and participant and was provided uncurated.

TCRbeta CDR3 regions were amplified from genomic DNA by means of the immunoSEQ Assay, a bias-controlled multiplex PCR. The study's own analysis went as follows. Within the assay, amplification of reference gene primers was used to estimate how many nucleated cells each sample contained. To quantify the absolute abundance of each unique TCRbeta CDR3 rearrangement, sequence reads were collapsed and filtered. For each sample, productive Simpson clonality was calculated as the square root of Simpson's diversity index across productive rearrangements. Held by TCRdb, this immuneACCESS table contains in-frame sequences only and omits some clones. Under half of the omission traces to an unresolved V gene where checked; the cause of the rest is unknown. V and J calls and clone size come straight from that table; D and trimming were deduced from the DNA. Within this sample are 110,000 to 150,000 clones, with about 87% of them counted one time only. The leading ten clones occupy 3.5% to 4.5% of the sample.

Whole blood was collected in K2EDTA tubes by collaborating institutions according to the institutions' own protocols. For TCRbeta analysis, collaborators shipped samples as frozen whole blood, isolated PBMCs, or DNA extracted from either of those sample types. This chain joins TRBV5-1 to TRBJ2-7; no D gene call is confident. The sequence came from a woman aged 35 to 49 with acute or convalescent COVID-19. Material for sequencing was peripheral blood. The sequenced DNA is TGCGCCAGCAGCGCGGCCTACGAGCAGTACTTC. Its amino acids are CASSAAYEQYF.